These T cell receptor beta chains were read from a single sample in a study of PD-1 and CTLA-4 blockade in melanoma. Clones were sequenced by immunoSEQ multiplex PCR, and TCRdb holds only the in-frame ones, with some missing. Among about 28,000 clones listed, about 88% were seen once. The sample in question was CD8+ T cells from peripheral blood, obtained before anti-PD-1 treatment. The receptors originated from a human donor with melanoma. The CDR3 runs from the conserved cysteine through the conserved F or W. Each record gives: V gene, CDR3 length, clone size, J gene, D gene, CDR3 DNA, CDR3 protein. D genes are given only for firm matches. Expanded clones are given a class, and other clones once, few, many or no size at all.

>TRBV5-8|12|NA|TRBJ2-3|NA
TGTGCCAGCAGCTTCTTCACAGATACGCAGTATTTT
CASSFFTDTQYF
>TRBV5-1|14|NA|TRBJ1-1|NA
TGCGCCAGCAGCTTGGAGCAGGGTGGGACTGAAGCTTTCTTT
CASSLEQGGTEAFF
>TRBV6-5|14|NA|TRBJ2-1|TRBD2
TGTGCCAGCGGCGGCCGGGAGGCCTACAATGAGCAGTTCTTC
CASGGREAYNEQFF
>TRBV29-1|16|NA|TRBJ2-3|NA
TGCAGCGTTATGTACAGGGAGGAGAAGATCCCAGATACGCAGTATTTT
CSVMYREEKIPDTQYF
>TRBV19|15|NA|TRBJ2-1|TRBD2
TGTGCCAGTAGTACCACTAGCGGGAGTTTGAATGAGCAGTTCTTC
CASSTTSGSLNEQFF
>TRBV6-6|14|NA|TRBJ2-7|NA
TGTGCCAGCACCTCATCCGTGAGGGCCTACGAGCAGTACTTC
CASTSSVRAYEQYF
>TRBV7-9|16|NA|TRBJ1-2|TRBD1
TGTGCCAGCAGCCCTCCCGGGACAGAGACTAACTATGGCTACACCTTC
CASSPPGTETNYGYTF
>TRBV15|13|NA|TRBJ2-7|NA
TGTGCCACCAGCGAAGGGGACTCCTACGAGCAGTACTTC
CATSEGDSYEQYF
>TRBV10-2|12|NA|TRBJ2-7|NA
TGCGCCAGCAGTTACACAGAAAACGAGCAGTACTTC
CASSYTENEQYF
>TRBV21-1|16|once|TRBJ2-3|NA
TGTGCCAGCTTCACGGGGGGTAGCGGAAGCACAGATACGCAGTATTTT
CASFTGGSGSTDTQYF
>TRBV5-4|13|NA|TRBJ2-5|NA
TGTGCCAGCAGCTTGGGGGGACAAGAGACCCAGTACTTC
CASSLGGQETQYF
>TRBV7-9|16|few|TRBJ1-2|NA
TGTGCCAGCAGCTCGGGCGACCTAGCCTTTAACTATGGCTACACCTTC
CASSSGDLAFNYGYTF
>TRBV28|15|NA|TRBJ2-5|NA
TGTGCCAGCAGTTGGGGGACACCGGTGGGGGAGACCCAGTACTTC
CASSWGTPVGETQYF
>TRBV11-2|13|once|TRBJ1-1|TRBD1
TGTGCCAGCAGCGCTACAGGGGGGCCTGAAGCTTTCTTT
CASSATGGPEAFF
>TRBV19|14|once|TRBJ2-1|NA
TGTGCCAGTAGCACCCATGGGACATACAATGAGCAGTTCTTC
CASSTHGTYNEQFF
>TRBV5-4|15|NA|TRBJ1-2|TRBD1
TGTGCCAGCAGCCCAGGACAGGGGGAGTACTATGGCTACACCTTC
CASSPGQGEYYGYTF
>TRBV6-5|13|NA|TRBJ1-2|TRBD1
TGTGCCAGCAGTCCTGACAGGGTCGGAGGCTACACCTTC
CASSPDRVGGYTF
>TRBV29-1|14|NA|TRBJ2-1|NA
TGCAGCGCCGGCCCCCCAAATTCTGGGAATGAGCAGTTCTTC
CSAGPPNSGNEQFF
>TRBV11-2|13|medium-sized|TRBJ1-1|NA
TGTGCCAGCAGTAGCTTGAGCTACACTGAAGCTTTCTTT
CASSSLSYTEAFF
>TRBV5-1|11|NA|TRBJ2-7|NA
TGCGCCAGCAGCCTAGGCTACGAGCAGTACTTC
CASSLGYEQYF
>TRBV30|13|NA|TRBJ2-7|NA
TGTGCCTGGAGTGTGACCCCTGAGAGCGAGCAGTACTTC
CAWSVTPESEQYF
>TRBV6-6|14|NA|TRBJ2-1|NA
TGTGCCAGCAGTTCCGACAGGACCTCCAATGAGCAGTTCTTC
CASSSDRTSNEQFF
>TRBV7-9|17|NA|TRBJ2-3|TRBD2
TGTGCCAGCGTCTTTCGACTAGCGGATACTAGCACAGATACGCAGTATTTT
CASVFRLADTSTDTQYF
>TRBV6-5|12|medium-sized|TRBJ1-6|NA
TGTGCCAGCAGGGTGTTGGGTTCACCCCTCCACTTT
CASRVLGSPLHF
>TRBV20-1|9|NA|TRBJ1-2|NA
NA
CSAWGSGAF
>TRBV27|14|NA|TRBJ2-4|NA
TGTGCCAGCAGTTTACTAGGCAGGGGCTACATTCAGTACTTC
CASSLLGRGYIQYF
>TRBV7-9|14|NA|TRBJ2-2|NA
TGTGCCAGCAGCCCTGGGAGCAACACCGGGGAGCTGTTTTTT
CASSPGSNTGELFF
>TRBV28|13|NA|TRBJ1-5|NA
TGTGCCAGCACAAGAGGGATCAATCAGCCCCAGCATTTT
CASTRGINQPQHF
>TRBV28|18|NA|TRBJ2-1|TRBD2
TGTGCCAGCAGTCTTTTCGCGGTCCTAGCGGAAAGGGATCATGAGCAGTTCTTC
CASSLFAVLAERDHEQFF
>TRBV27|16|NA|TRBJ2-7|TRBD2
TGTGCCAGCAGTTTATATGGGCTAGCGGGAGGTTACGAGCAGTACTTC
CASSLYGLAGGYEQYF
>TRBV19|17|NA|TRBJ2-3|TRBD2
TGTGCCAGTAGCAACATTAGGGAAGCGGGGCCCGCTTATACGCAGTATTTT
CASSNIREAGPAYTQYF
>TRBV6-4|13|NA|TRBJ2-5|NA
TGTGCCAGCAGTGTTGAGCCCCAAGAGACCCAGTACTTC
CASSVEPQETQYF
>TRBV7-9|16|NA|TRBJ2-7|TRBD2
TGTGCCAGCAGCCCGCTGACTAGCGGAACCCAGGGGGAGCAGTACTTC
CASSPLTSGTQGEQYF
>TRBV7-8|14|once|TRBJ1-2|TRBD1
TGTGCCAGCAGCCCGACCGGGGACAGCCAAGGCTACACCTTC
CASSPTGDSQGYTF
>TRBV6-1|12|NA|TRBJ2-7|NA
TGTGCCAGCAGTGAAGAAGGCAACGAGCAGTACTTC
CASSEEGNEQYF
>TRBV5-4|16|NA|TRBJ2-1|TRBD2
TGTGCCAGCAGCTTCATCGGACTAGCGGGCCTCAATGAGCAGTTCTTC
CASSFIGLAGLNEQFF
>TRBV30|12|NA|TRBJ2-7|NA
TGTGCCTGGAGTAGGGCTGGGTACGAGCAGTACTTC
CAWSRAGYEQYF
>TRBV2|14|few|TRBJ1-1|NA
TGTGCCAGCAGTGAATACGGACAGAACACTGAAGCTTTCTTT
CASSEYGQNTEAFF
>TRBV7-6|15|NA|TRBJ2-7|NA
TGTGCCAGCACCCATCGGGCGGGGAGCTCCTACGAGCAGTACTTC
CASTHRAGSSYEQYF
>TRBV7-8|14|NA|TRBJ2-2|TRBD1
TGTGCCAGCAGCTTGACAGGGGATTCCGGGGAGCTGTTTTTT
CASSLTGDSGELFF
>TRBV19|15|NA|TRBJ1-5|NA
TGTATCTTAAGCCCACAGGGTGAGGGCAATCAGCCCCAGCATTTT
CILSPQGEGNQPQHF
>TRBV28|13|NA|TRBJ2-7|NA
TGTGCCAGCAGGGAGCGGCACTCCTACGAGCAGTACTTC
CASRERHSYEQYF
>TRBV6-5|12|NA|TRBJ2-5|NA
TGTGCCAGCAGTTACTCGAGGGAGACCCAGTACTTC
CASSYSRETQYF